This TCR beta chain comes out of a study of blood T cell repertoires in COVID-19. Study-level information: T cells, B-cell-depleted T cells, or PBMCs supplied cDNA or gDNA.

As handled by the study authors: By means of reference gene primer amplification, nucleated cell counts were estimated. TCRdb keeps only in-frame clones here, not all; method: immunoSEQ multiplex PCR. V, J and clone size reflect that table, while D and trimming were determined from the DNA. There are about 310,000 clones in the sample; about 90% occur only once, and 7.8% lies in the top ten. Looked up from germline, CDR1 is WNHNN and CDR2 is SYGVQD (reference sequence). The J segment lost 0 bases and the V segment lost 2 bases, leaving 1 base of the junction unmatched. This CDR3 is 16 amino acids long.

The sequence came from a woman aged 50 to 60 who had recovered from COVID-19. Sequencing input: peripheral blood. This chain connects TRBV10-1 to TRBJ2-3; TRBD2 matches at 11 bases. The CDR3 bases are TGCGCCAGCAGTGAGGTAGCGGGGGGGAGCACAGATACGCAGTATTTT. Encoded protein: CASSEVAGGSTDTQYF.